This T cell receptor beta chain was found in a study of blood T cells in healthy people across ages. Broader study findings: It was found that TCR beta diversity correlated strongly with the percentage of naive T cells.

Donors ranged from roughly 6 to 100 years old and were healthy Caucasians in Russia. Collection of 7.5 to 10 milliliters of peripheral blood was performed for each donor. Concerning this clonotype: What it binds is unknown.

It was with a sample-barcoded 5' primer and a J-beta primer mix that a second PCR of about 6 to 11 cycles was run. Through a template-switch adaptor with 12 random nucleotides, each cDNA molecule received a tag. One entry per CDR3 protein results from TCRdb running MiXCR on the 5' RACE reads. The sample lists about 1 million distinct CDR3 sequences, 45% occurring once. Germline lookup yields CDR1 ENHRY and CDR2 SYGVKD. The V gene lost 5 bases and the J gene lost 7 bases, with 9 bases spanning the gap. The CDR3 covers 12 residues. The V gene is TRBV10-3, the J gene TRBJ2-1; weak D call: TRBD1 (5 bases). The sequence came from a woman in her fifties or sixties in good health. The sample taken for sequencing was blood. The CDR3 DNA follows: TGTGCCATCAGTTTAAAGGGGAATGAGCAGTTCTTC. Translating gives CAISLKGNEQFF.